This T cell receptor (beta chain) was retrieved from a study of T cell responses to AZD1222 COVID-19 vaccine. The sample holds one count of this clone. The antigen is not known. The V and J ends lost 4 bases and 2 bases, in that order; junction bases with no gene match: 4. CDR3 length: 14 amino acids. Germline CDR1 is MNHGY and CDR2 is SVAAGI. Study-wide results and caveats: The donor group comprised mostly white British people and more females; the analysis possibly underestimated clonal diversity.

The method was immunoSEQ multiplex PCR; TCRdb's version includes in-frame clones alone and lacks a portion of them. The profile covers some 200,000 clones, with roughly 92% appearing a single time and 3.5% to 4% taken by the ten largest. The chain joins TRBV6-9 to TRBJ2-5, with 7 nucleotides matching TRBD2. The source is an adult who received the MenACWY meningococcal vaccine as a control. Material: peripheral blood, obtained 28 days after the second dose of the MenACWY control vaccine. CDR3 in DNA: TGTGCCAGCAGTTGGGGGAGGGCTCAAGAGACCCAGTACTTC. This encodes CASSWGRAQETQYF.